A selection of T cell receptor beta chains follows, all from one sample in a study of CD8 T cells in Susac syndrome. TCRdb independently ran MiXCR on the immunoSEQ multiplex PCR reads; one entry per CDR3 protein. The sample has fewer than 80,000 distinct CDR3 sequences, about 94% seen once. Sequencing was performed on CD8+ T cells from PBMCs. The origin of the receptors is a human donor with multiple sclerosis. CDR3s include the opening cysteine and the closing phenylalanine or tryptophan. The D gene is left open where the match is weak. Part of the rows lack a size; the others show once, few, many or a class for expanded clones.

>TRBJ2-5|NA|TRBV24-1|NA
TGTGCCACCAGTGATACGGGGAGCCAAGAGACCCAGTACTTC
CATSDTGSQETQYF
>TRBJ2-3|once|TRBV27|TRBD2
TGTGCCAGCAGCCTAAAGGTAGCGGGGCCCACAGATACGCAGTATTTT
CASSLKVAGPTDTQYF
>TRBJ2-7|NA|TRBV28|NA
TGTGCCAGCAGTTTCGGGATCCTCTACGAGCAGTACTTC
CASSFGILYEQYF
>TRBJ2-7|once|TRBV27|NA
TGTGCCAGCAGTTTAGGAGGTCACGAGCAGTACTTC
CASSLGGHEQYF
>TRBJ2-1|NA|TRBV27|NA
TGTGCCAGCAGTTTATCGAACTTGGGCTCCTACAATGAGCAGTTCTTC
CASSLSNLGSYNEQFF
>TRBJ2-5|NA|TRBV9|NA
TGTGCCAGCAGCGTAGCTACGGGGGGCGTAGAGACCCAGTACTTC
CASSVATGGVETQYF
>TRBJ2-7|NA|TRBV5-6|NA
TGTGCCAGCAGCTTGGTCAGACTCCACCCTAACTACGAGCAGTACTTC
CASSLVRLHPNYEQYF
>TRBJ1-5|NA|TRBV18|NA
TGTGCCAGCTCGCGACAGGAGATTAGCAATCAGCCCCAGCATTTT
CASSRQEISNQPQHF
>TRBJ2-6|NA|TRBV20-1|NA
TGCAGTGCTAGAGTCCAGGGTATCTTACCTGGGGCCAACGTCCTGACTTTC
CSARVQGILPGANVLTF
>TRBJ2-1|few|TRBV6-5|NA
TGTGCCACCACAGTACCGAATGAGCAGTTCTTC
CATTVPNEQFF
>TRBJ2-5|NA|TRBV6-1|TRBD2
TGTGCCAGCAGTGTCAGGCGGGAGTGGGATCAAGAGACCCAGTACTTC
CASSVRREWDQETQYF
>TRBJ2-6|NA|TRBV12-3/TRBV12-4|TRBD1
TGTGCCAGCAGTTCGGGACAGGGGTCGGGGGCCAACGTCCTGACTTTC
CASSSGQGSGANVLTF
>TRBJ2-3|NA|TRBV27|NA
TGTGCCACGGAGGGGGGGGGCACAGATACGCAGTATTTT
CATEGGGTDTQYF
>TRBJ2-3|NA|TRBV29-1|TRBD1
TGCAGCGTTGCAGGGGACAGTAGCACAGATACGCAGTATTTT
CSVAGDSSTDTQYF
>TRBJ1-1|once|TRBV6-2/TRBV6-3|NA
TGTGCCAGCAGTTACACCGCGAACACTGAAGCTTTCTTT
CASSYTANTEAFF
>TRBJ1-6|NA|TRBV27|NA
TGTGCCAGCAGCACCTACGGCGCAGGGAAATTCCCCCTCCACTTT
CASSTYGAGKFPLHF